The subject of this entry is one T cell receptor beta chain. Unstimulated naive, memory, effector memory and TEMRA subsets were also sequenced, drawn from three donor pairs. This CDR3 has 13 residues. The germline V gene has CDR1 MGHDK and CDR2 SYGVNS. The V and J ends lost 6 bases and 6 bases, in that order; junction bases with no gene match: 7. This sample was included in a study of siplizumab effects on memory and regulatory T cells. Assay used: immunoSEQ multiplex PCR; TCRdb lists only in-frame clones, some missing. The sample contains tens of thousands of clones, around 97% of which appear only once.

Sequencing was performed on naive CD8+ T cells sorted from blood. The chain joins TRBV25-1 to TRBJ2-7, with 8 bases identical to TRBD2. This sequence was found in a human donor in good health. This CDR3 is CASRERERFEQYF. The CDR3 nucleotides read TGTGCCAGCAGAGAGCGGGAGAGGTTCGAGCAGTACTTC.